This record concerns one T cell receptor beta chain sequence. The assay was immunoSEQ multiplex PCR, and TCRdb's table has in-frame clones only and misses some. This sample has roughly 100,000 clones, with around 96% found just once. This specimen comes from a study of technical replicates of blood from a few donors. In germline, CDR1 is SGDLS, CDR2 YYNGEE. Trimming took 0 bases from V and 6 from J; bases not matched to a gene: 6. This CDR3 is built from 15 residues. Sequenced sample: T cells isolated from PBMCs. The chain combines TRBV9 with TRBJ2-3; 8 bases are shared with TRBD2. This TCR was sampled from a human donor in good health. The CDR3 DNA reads TGTGCCAGCAGCGTAGACGGGAGGGCCCTTGATACGCAGTATTTT. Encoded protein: CASSVDGRALDTQYF.